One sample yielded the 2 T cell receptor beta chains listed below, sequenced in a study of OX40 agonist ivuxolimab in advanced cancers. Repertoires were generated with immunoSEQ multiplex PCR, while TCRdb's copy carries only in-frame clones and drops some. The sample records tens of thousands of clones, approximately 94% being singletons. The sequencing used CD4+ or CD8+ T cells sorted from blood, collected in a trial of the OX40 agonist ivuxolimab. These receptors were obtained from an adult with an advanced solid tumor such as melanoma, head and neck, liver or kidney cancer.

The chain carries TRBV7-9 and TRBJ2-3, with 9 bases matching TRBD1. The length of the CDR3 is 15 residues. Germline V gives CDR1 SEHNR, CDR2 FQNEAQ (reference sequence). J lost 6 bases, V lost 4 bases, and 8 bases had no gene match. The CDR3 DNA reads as TGTGCCAGCAGCTCCACCGACAGGGGGTGGGATACGCAGTATTTT. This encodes CASSSTDRGWDTQYF.

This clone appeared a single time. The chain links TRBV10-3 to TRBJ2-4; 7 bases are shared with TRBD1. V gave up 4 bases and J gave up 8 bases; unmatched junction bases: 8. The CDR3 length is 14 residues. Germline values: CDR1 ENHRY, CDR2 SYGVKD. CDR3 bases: TGTGCCATCAGTGGCCGACAGGGAGTTGACATTCAGTACTTC. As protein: CAISGRQGVDIQYF.